Listed here are 19 T cell receptor beta chains from one sample, sequenced in a study of human T cells and chemical hapten exposure. Indicated time point: pre-sensitization, week 0. Described treatment: therapeutic diphenylcyclopropenone sensitization with weekly scalp DPC. Each CDR3 protein gets one entry after TCRdb re-called the RACE reads with MiXCR. The data show around 380,000 distinct CDR3 sequences, with about 5.4% seen just once and about 7.7% held by the top ten. The sequencing used whole blood, collected in connection with sensitization to the hapten diphenylcyclopropenone (DPC). These receptors came from a woman under 30 with alopecia areata. Some clones in this sample may be carry-over from other donors' samples.

At least ten counts were recorded for this clonotype. This chain connects TRBV4-3 to TRBJ2-1; the D gene is possibly TRBD2 (5 bases). Per germline, CDR1 LGHNA and CDR2 YSLEER. The V gene lost 0 bases and the J gene lost 2 bases, with 11 bases spanning the gap. The CDR3 spans 16 residues. The chain's CDR3 is CASSQDVNGAYNEQFF. In nucleotides, the CDR3 is TGCGCCAGCAGCCAAGATGTCAACGGGGCCTACAATGAGCAGTTCTTC.

This clonotype has only a few counts. The chain recombines TRBV20-1 with TRBJ1-4; no reliable D call. CDR1 and CDR2 (germline): DFQATT, SNEGSKA (reference sequence). V was trimmed by 5 bases and J by 5 bases, leaving 12 bases between them. The CDR3 is 13 amino acids. The CDR3 protein is CSAPTSINEKLFF. CDR3 nucleotide sequence: TGCAGTGCTCCGACATCGATAAATGAAAAACTGTTTTTT.

This clonotype occurred a few times. The V gene is TRBV20-1, the J gene TRBJ2-3, with 8 positions matching TRBD1. Germline V gene lookup returns CDR1 DFQATT and CDR2 SNEGSKA (reference sequence). The J segment lost 2 bases and the V segment lost 2 bases, leaving 9 bases of the junction unmatched. The CDR3 is 16 residues long. CDR3 sequence: CSARSRTGKITDTQYF. CDR3 nucleotides: TGCAGTGCTAGATCCCGGACAGGGAAAATCACAGATACGCAGTATTTT.

This clonotype was recorded a few times. The chain has TRBV9 and TRBJ2-7; unclear D gene. V was cut by 0 bases and J by 4 bases, with 11 bases left in between. The CDR3 totals 14 residues. Germline CDR1 is SGDLS and CDR2 is YYNGEE. CDR3 bases: TGTGCCAGCAGCGTAGGCGCGGCAGATTACGAGCAGTACTTC. Translated, it gives CASSVGAADYEQYF.

The rearrangement links TRBV12-3 or TRBV12-4 to TRBJ2-1, with D perhaps TRBD1 (7 bases). The CDR3 covers 14 residues. The ends were cut back, 2 bases at V and 7 bases at J, with 12 bases in the middle. The CDR3: CASSLNAGGNEQFF. The CDR3 nucleotides are TGTGCCAGCAGTTTAAACGCAGGGGGGAATGAGCAGTTCTTC.

This clonotype was counted only a few times. The J gene is TRBJ2-3, the V gene TRBV29-1, with D hard to call. CDR1 is SQVTM, CDR2 ANQGSEA, per germline. The CDR3 length is 14 residues. Trimming pared 3 bases from V and 0 bases from J, leaving 10 bases between. The CDR3 DNA is TGCAGCGTTGACCCCCTCCAGAGCACAGATACGCAGTATTTT. Protein: CSVDPLQSTDTQYF.

This clonotype has a count of ten or more. A junction end diverges from the germline sequence, so it may reflect a read error. This chain joins TRBV7-7 and TRBJ1-1; the D is unclear. This CDR3 is built from 13 residues. Germline CDR1 is SSHAT and CDR2 is FNYEAQ (reference sequence). This CDR3 reads CASSLSVSTEAFF. The CDR3 DNA is TGTGCTAGCAGCTTATCGGTTTCCACTGAAGCTTTCTTT.

This clonotype was recorded at least ten times. CDR3 in amino acids: CSAQYGYTF. The CDR3 DNA is TGCAGTGCCCAGTATGGCTACACCTTC. The chain uses TRBV20-1 and TRBJ1-2; D is undetermined. The CDR3 consists of 9 residues. V was pared by 6 bases and J by 5 bases, with 4 bases between. Germline V gene lookup returns CDR1 DFQATT and CDR2 SNEGSKA (reference sequence).

This clonotype was observed a handful of times. The V call is TRBV6-2 or TRBV6-3, the J call TRBJ2-3; TRBD1 or TRBD2 may be the D gene (6 bases each). Germline V CDR1 and CDR2: MNHEY, SVGEGT. This CDR3 contains 19 residues. Trimming removed 0 bases at V and 1 base at J, with 20 bases between. The CDR3 is CASSYSELEGGRRTDTQYF. CDR3 DNA sequence: TGTGCCAGCAGTTACTCGGAGCTAGAGGGGGGCCGTCGCACAGATACGCAGTATTTT.

This clonotype was seen a few times. The chain is built from TRBV6-2 or TRBV6-3 and TRBJ1-1; D ambiguous. V was pared by 0 bases and J by 8 bases, with 10 bases between. This CDR3 contains 13 residues. The V gene's germline CDR1 is MNHEY and CDR2 SVGEGT. The CDR3 sequence is CASSYSNSPEAFF. The CDR3 DNA reads TGTGCCAGCAGTTACTCGAATTCCCCCGAAGCTTTCTTT.

V and J are TRBV7-9 and TRBJ1-5, with D possibly TRBD1 on 5 matching bases. This CDR3 has 14 amino acids. V shed 5 bases and J shed 9 bases, with 17 bases lying between them. Germline V gene sequence: CDR1 SEHNR, CDR2 FQNEAQ (reference sequence). The CDR3 loop is CASSQGGLILPQHF. The CDR3 DNA reads TGTGCCAGCAGCCAGGGCGGACTAATCCTGCCCCAGCATTTT.

This clonotype has a handful of counts. The CDR3 is CASSLQGINEQFF. The CDR3 nucleotides are TGTGCCAGCAGCTTACAAGGCATCAATGAGCAGTTCTTC. The chain couples TRBV7-2 to TRBJ2-1; no clear D. Germline CDR1 SGHTA, CDR2 FQGNSA. This CDR3 has 13 amino acids. The V end lost 2 bases, the J end lost 6 bases, and 8 bases lay between the germline ends.

The table lists this clonotype with many counts. The genes are TRBV10-3 and TRBJ1-2; D gene uncertain. The length of the CDR3 is 12 residues. Trimming took 3 bases from V and 4 from J, leaving 6 bases between them. CDR1 ENHRY and CDR2 SYGVKD come from the germline V gene. CDR3: CAISDDFYGYTF. The CDR3 DNA reads TGTGCCATCAGTGACGACTTCTATGGCTACACCTTC.

This clonotype came up many times. At one end the junction does not follow the germline gene, possibly because of a read error. The chain uses TRBV7-3 and TRBJ1-1; TRBD1 matches at 9 bases. There are 15 residues in the CDR3. Germline-derived CDR1 and CDR2 are SGHTA and FQGTGA. In nucleotides, the CDR3 is TGTGCCAGCAGCCTAAACGGACAGGGGAACTCTGAAGCTTTCTTT. Protein sequence: CASSLNGQGNSEAFF.

This clonotype has ten or more counts. The chain is built from TRBV27 and TRBJ2-5; D unclear. Looked up from germline, CDR1 is MNHEY and CDR2 is SMNVEV (reference sequence). The V end lost 4 bases, the J end lost 5 bases, and 11 bases lay between the germline ends. The CDR3 runs 13 residues. CDR3 region: CASSSNPRETQYF. The CDR3 nucleotides are TGTGCCAGCAGTTCCAACCCCAGGGAGACCCAGTACTTC.

This clonotype was observed at least ten times. The chain employs TRBV12-3 or TRBV12-4 and TRBJ1-2; D is ambiguous. Trimming left V 1 base short and J 3 bases short, with 3 bases between. The CDR3 consists of 12 residues. As DNA, the CDR3 is TGTGCCAGCAGTTTAGGATACTATGGCTACACCTTC. This codes for CASSLGYYGYTF.

This clonotype was seen ten or more times. The genes are TRBV4-3 and TRBJ2-2; TRBD2 agrees at 8 bases. V trimming: 3 bases; J trimming: 3 bases; junction bases outside the gene matches: 3. The CDR3 is 15 amino acids. In germline, CDR1 is LGHNA, CDR2 YSLEER. The CDR3 reads CASSHTSGDTGELFF. The CDR3 DNA follows: TGCGCCAGCAGCCACACTAGCGGCGACACCGGGGAGCTGTTTTTT.

This clonotype turned up a few times. DNA of the CDR3: TGCAGTGCTCCAAGTGGGGGAAATGAAAAACTGTTTTTT. This encodes CSAPSGGNEKLFF. This rearrangement joins TRBV20-1 to TRBJ1-4; a possible D gene is TRBD1 (5 bases). Trimming pared 5 bases from V and 5 bases from J, leaving 12 bases between. Germline assignment: CDR1 DFQATT and CDR2 SNEGSKA (reference sequence). There are 13 residues in the CDR3.

This clonotype was recorded a few times. The chain recombines TRBV28 with TRBJ2-2; TRBD1 aligns across 7 bases. Germline trimming cut 3 bases from V and 4 bases from J; bases unmatched to any gene: 11. The CDR3 length is 17 residues. CDR1 and CDR2 from the germline V gene are MDHEN and SYDVKM. DNA for the CDR3: TGTGCCAGCAGTTTTCAATTGTCCAGGGGGATCACCGGGGAGCTGTTTTTT. The encoded protein is CASSFQLSRGITGELFF.